This TCR beta chain was obtained from a study of cytomegalovirus exposure and HLA in healthy donors. The PCR employed 60 Vbeta primers together with 13 Jbeta primers. Authors' processing steps: Later, an analysis found 75 million to 90 million unique TCR beta chains, and some 10 million of these were shared. Assay used: immunoSEQ multiplex PCR; TCRdb lists only in-frame clones, some missing. V and J calls and clone size are those listed in that table; D and trimming were worked out from the DNA. The sample includes fewer than 200,000 clones, roughly 87% of them seen just once. Trimming took 4 bases from V and 3 from J; bases not matched to a gene: 9. The CDR3 loop spans 16 amino acids. The germline gives CDR1 MDHEN, CDR2 SYDVKM. All the people who gave samples were healthy bone marrow donors.

The specimen was PBMCs. The sequence came from a boy between 2 and 10 years old in good health and CMV-seronegative. The genes are TRBV28 and TRBJ2-7, with 10 bases matching TRBD1. CDR3 protein: CASSSPGTGDLYEQYF. The CDR3 nucleotides are TGTGCCAGCAGTTCACCAGGGACAGGGGACCTCTACGAGCAGTACTTC. Combining the CDR3 with reference TRBV28 and TRBJ2-7 gives the whole variable domain DVKVTQSSRYLVKRTGEKVFLECVQDMDHENMFWYRQDPGLGLRLIYFSYDVKMKEKGDIPEGYSVSREKKERFSLILESASTNQTSMYLCASSSPGTGDLYEQYFGPGTRLTVT.